The 20 T cell receptor beta chains below were found in one sample sequenced in a study of molecular identifiers for immune sequencing clone quantification. TCRdb re-called the PCR reads through MiXCR, storing one row per CDR3 protein. The top ten hold around 0.8% of the sample, which has 70,000 to 95,000 distinct CDR3 sequences, around 20% seen once. What was sequenced was naive CD8+ T cells from blood, with Jurkat cell RNA spiked in. Subset meaning: FACS-sorted CD8+CD4-CCR7+CD45RA+ naive T cells. These receptor sequences come from a human donor in good health. Some libraries in this study had Jurkat cell RNA spiked in.

This clonotype was seen at least ten times. The rearrangement links TRBV5-1 to TRBJ1-1; D perhaps matches TRBD1 (5 bases). This CDR3 comprises 16 residues. V dropped 0 bases and J dropped 8 bases, with 20 bases sitting between them. CDR1 is SGHRS and CDR2 is YFSETQ in the germline V gene. CDR3: CASSLVEGTKDLEAFF. CDR3 bases: TGCGCCAGCAGCTTGGTCGAGGGGACGAAGGATTTGGAAGCTTTCTTT.

This clonotype was counted at least ten times. The chain carries TRBV7-9 and TRBJ2-1; 14 bases agree with TRBD2. The CDR3 sequence is 17 residues long. Germline V gene data show CDR1 as SEHNR and CDR2 as FQNEAQ (reference sequence). V lost 3 bases to trimming and J lost 3 bases; unmatched junction nucleotides: 4. The CDR3 is CASSFPGTSGSYNEQFF. Here the CDR3 DNA reads TGTGCCAGCAGCTTTCCCGGGACTAGCGGGAGCTACAATGAGCAGTTCTTC. Together with reference TRBV7-9 and TRBJ2-1, the CDR3 gives the full variable domain: DTGVSQNPRHKITKRGQNVTFRCDPISEHNRLYWYRQTLGQGPEFLTYFQNEAQLEKSRLLSDRFSAERPKGSFSTLEIQRTEQGDSAMYLCASSFPGTSGSYNEQFFGPGTRLTVL.

In its sample, this clonotype was seen many times. The rearrangement uses TRBV9 and TRBJ2-2; a weak D match, TRBD1 (6 bases). V lost 1 base to trimming and J lost 5 bases, with 9 bases between them. CDR3 length equals 14 residues. Germline values: CDR1 SGDLS, CDR2 YYNGEE. The CDR3 loop reads CASSVRTGTGELFF. The CDR3 DNA reads TGTGCCAGCAGCGTACGAACAGGGACCGGGGAGCTGTTTTTT.

The table lists this clonotype with many counts. The chain carries TRBV4-3 and TRBJ2-1, with D possibly TRBD2 on 6 matching bases. Trimming took 4 bases from V and 3 from J, leaving 16 bases between them. CDR3 length: 16 amino acids. CDR1 is LGHNA, CDR2 YSLEER, per germline. CDR3 in DNA: TGCGCCAGCAGCCCGACCGGGACTTCGTTCTACAATGAGCAGTTCTTC. This gives the protein CASSPTGTSFYNEQFF.

This clonotype was seen ten or more times. V is TRBV6-6 and J is TRBJ2-4; TRBD2 matches at 8 bases. Germline V CDR1 and CDR2: MNHNY, SVGAGI (reference sequence). J gave up 12 bases and V 7 bases, and 17 bases lay outside the gene matches. The CDR3 runs to 15 residues. Written as DNA, the CDR3 is TGTGCCAGCATGTTCCGAGGACGGACTAGCTTAACTCAGTACTTC. Protein: CASMFRGRTSLTQYF.

This clonotype was observed many times. V is TRBV11-2 and J is TRBJ2-1; 9 bases agree with TRBD2. V dropped 1 base and J dropped 7; count of bases not matched to a gene: 5. This CDR3 comprises 15 residues. Germline V gene data show CDR1 as SGHAT and CDR2 as FQNNGV. CDR3 in amino acids: CASSLVRGGRNEQFF. The CDR3 nucleotides read TGTGCCAGCAGCTTAGTGCGGGGGGGCCGGAATGAGCAGTTCTTC. The full variable domain, rest sourced from reference TRBV11-2 and TRBJ2-1, is EAGVAQSPRYKIIEKRQSVAFWCNPISGHATLYWYQQILGQGPKLLIQFQNNGVVDDSQLPKDRFSAERLKGVDSTLKIQPAKLEDSAVYLCASSLVRGGRNEQFFGPGTRLTVL.

Ten or more counts support this clonotype. The chain employs TRBV7-2 and TRBJ2-7, with 7 bases that match TRBD1. Germline CDR1 reads SGHTA; CDR2 reads FQGNSA. The CDR3 has 15 amino acids. V dropped 1 base and J dropped 3; count of bases not matched to a gene: 6. Here the CDR3 reads CASSLGQGVFYEQYF. The CDR3 DNA follows: TGTGCCAGCAGCTTAGGCCAGGGGGTTTTCTACGAGCAGTACTTC.

At least ten counts were recorded for this clonotype. The chain joins TRBV6-1 to TRBJ1-1; 8 bases are a match to TRBD1. The germline gives CDR1 MNHNS, CDR2 SASEGT. V was clipped by 1 base and J by 8 bases; unmatched bases: 6. This CDR3 has 14 residues. The CDR3 protein is CASSEVGGTGEAFF. In nucleotides, the CDR3 is TGTGCCAGCAGTGAAGTTGGGGGGACAGGCGAAGCTTTCTTT.

This clonotype was recorded at least ten times. The chain recombines TRBV2 with TRBJ2-2, with D perhaps matching TRBD1 (5 bases). CDR3 length: 16 residues. V was trimmed by 2 bases and J by 6 bases, leaving 16 bases between them. Germline assignment: CDR1 SNHLY and CDR2 FYNNEI. As DNA, the CDR3 is TGTGCCAGCAGTGAATTAGGGGAACGCGGACCCGGGGAGCTGTTTTTT. Translation: CASSELGERGPGELFF. Drawing the rest from reference TRBV2 and TRBJ2-2, the complete variable domain is EPEVTQTPSHQVTQMGQEVILRCVPISNHLYFYWYRQILGQKVEFLVSFYNNEISEKSEIFDDQFSVERPDGSNFTLKIRSTKLEDSAMYFCASSELGERGPGELFFGEGSRLTVL.

At least ten counts were recorded for this clonotype. The gene calls are TRBV14 and TRBJ2-5; D is ambiguous. The length of the CDR3 is 12 residues. The germline gives CDR1 SGHDN, CDR2 FVKESK. V dropped 4 bases and J dropped 5 bases, with 8 bases sitting between them. The CDR3 spells CASSLHTETQYF. As DNA, the CDR3 is TGTGCCAGCAGCCTTCACACCGAGACCCAGTACTTC. Together with reference TRBV14 and TRBJ2-5, the CDR3 gives the full variable domain: EAGVTQFPSHSVIEKGQTVTLRCDPISGHDNLYWYRRVMGKEIKFLLHFVKESKQDESGMPNNRFLAERTGGTYSTLKVQPAELEDSGVYFCASSLHTETQYFGPGTRLLVL.

As regards this clonotype: A much larger clone lies one base from this, so it may be a read error. No conserved phenylalanine or tryptophan ends this CDR3, so it is likely a read error. This rearrangement joins TRBV3-1 to TRBJ1-5; unclear D gene. The ends were cut back, 0 bases at V and 4 bases at J, with 10 bases in the middle. Germline V gives CDR1 LGHDT, CDR2 YNNKEL (reference sequence). The CDR3 spans 15 residues. The CDR3 DNA reads as TGTGCCAGCAGCCAAGACGCTAGGGTGAATCAGCCCCAGCATTCT. Residues: CASSQDARVNQPQHS.

This clonotype was observed many times. The chain carries TRBV10-3 and TRBJ2-7; no reliable D call. The germline V and J ends were trimmed by 8 bases and 5 bases, with 10 bases remaining between them. This CDR3 spans 11 amino acids. The germline V gene has CDR1 ENHRY and CDR2 SYGVKD. CDR3: CAIRSLDEQYF. CDR3 nucleotides: TGTGCCATCCGTTCGTTGGACGAGCAGTACTTC.

As DNA, the CDR3 is TGTGCCAGCAGTTACTCGTCACAAAATTCACCCCTCCACTTT. This sequence encodes CASSYSSQNSPLHF. This chain uses TRBV6-5 with TRBJ1-6; D unresolved. Trimming shortened V by 0 bases and J by 7 bases, and 7 bases separated the two germline ends. This CDR3 has 14 residues. CDR1 and CDR2 from the germline V gene are MNHEY and SVGAGI.

There are many counts of this clonotype. The chain couples TRBV5-4 to TRBJ2-7; D uncertain. CDR1 SGHNT and CDR2 YYREEE come from the germline V gene (reference sequence). The CDR3 loop spans 14 amino acids. V shed 4 bases and J shed 0 bases, with 11 bases lying between them. This CDR3 reads CASSGAGSSYEQYF. The CDR3 bases are TGTGCCAGCAGCGGCGCAGGCTCCTCCTACGAGCAGTACTTC.

Note on this clonotype: With a much larger clone just one base away, this may be a read error. The V and J genes are TRBV6-2 or TRBV6-3 and TRBJ2-7; D may be TRBD2 (5 bases). V gave up 4 bases and J gave up 3 bases, with 10 bases separating them. The germline V gene has CDR1 MNHEY and CDR2 SVGEGT. The CDR3 is 13 amino acids. CDR3 nucleotide sequence: TGTGCCAGCAGTTGCGGGCGGCACTACGAGCAGTACTTC. It yields the protein CASSCGRHYEQYF.

On this clonotype itself: Possible read error: a much larger clone is one base away. V usage is TRBV4-3 and J usage is TRBJ1-5; 9 bases are a match to TRBD1. The CDR3 is 14 amino acids. Germline CDR1 reads LGHNA; CDR2 reads YSLEER. CDR3 residues: CASSIDRGNQPRHF. For the CDR3, the DNA is TGCGCCAGCAGTATAGACAGGGGGAATCAGCCCCGGCATTTT.

This clonotype showed up many times. The rearrangement joins TRBV20-1 to TRBJ2-7; D may be TRBD1 (6 bases). Germline V gene data show CDR1 as DFQATT and CDR2 as SNEGSKA (reference sequence). The CDR3 contains 14 residues. The V end lost 4 bases, the J end lost 0 bases, and 13 bases lay between the germline ends. CDR3 sequence (DNA): TGCAGTGCTATAGACAGGTTCAGCTCCTACGAGCAGTACTTC. Amino acids: CSAIDRFSSYEQYF.

Many counts were recorded for this clonotype. The chain is built from TRBV20-1 and TRBJ2-7; D is possibly TRBD1 (5 bases). The CDR3 sequence is 12 residues long. Germline V gene lookup returns CDR1 DFQATT and CDR2 SNEGSKA (reference sequence). Trimming left V 3 bases short and J 2 bases short, with 8 bases between. The CDR3 here is CSARQQAYEQYF. CDR3 sequence (DNA): TGCAGTGCTAGGCAACAGGCCTACGAGCAGTACTTC.

This clonotype was observed at least ten times. The chain uses TRBV2 and TRBJ1-5; D unclear. Trimming took 1 base from V and 5 from J, leaving 12 bases between them. CDR3 size: 15 residues. CDR1 SNHLY and CDR2 FYNNEI come from the germline V gene. The CDR3, as DNA: TGTGCCAGCAGTGAAGTGGCGGGGAGAGATCAGCCCCAGCATTTT. This translates into CASSEVAGRDQPQHF.

In its sample, this clonotype was seen many times. J is TRBJ2-2 and V is TRBV27; D gene uncertain. The CDR3 contains 14 residues. CDR1 MNHEY and CDR2 SMNVEV come from the germline V gene (reference sequence). With 2 bases removed from V and 4 bases from J, the gap between germline ends came to 8 bases. The CDR3 DNA reads TGTGCCAGCAGTTTAGCTTTAGGCACCGGGGAGCTGTTTTTT. The encoded protein is CASSLALGTGELFF.